This T cell receptor (beta chain) was obtained from a study of CD8+ T cells in alopecia areata. Details on this clone: Its antigen is unknown. Distinct nucleotide sequences in the sample also encode this CDR3.

Between the trimmed V and J ends, which lost 2 bases and 5 bases, there was a span of 9 bases. Germline CDR1 and CDR2: GTSNPN and SVGIG (reference sequence). The CDR3 is made up of 12 amino acids. RNA, once extracted, was reverse transcribed into cDNA for use as the sequencing template. TCRdb's copy holds only in-frame clones and misses some; the assay was immunoSEQ multiplex PCR. The sample holds about 250,000 clones, 50% to 75% seen once. Whole-study findings and limits: Among the top 100, expanded CD8+ clones were significantly decreased by tofacitinib, as was scalp clonality.

Treatment meaning: oral pan-JAK inhibitor, 5-10 mg twice daily. The clonotype originates from a human donor with alopecia areata. This rearrangement joins TRBV30 to TRBJ1-1; the D gene is possibly TRBD1 (6 bases). The sequenced sample was CD4+ T cells sorted from blood, obtained at roughly week 52, from a patient treated with tofacitinib. CDR3 sequence: CAWSLRGTEAFF. Here the CDR3 DNA reads TGTGCCTGGAGTCTAAGGGGGACTGAAGCTTTCTTT. Together with reference TRBV30 and TRBJ1-1, the CDR3 gives the full variable domain: SQTIHQWPATLVQPVGSPLSLECTVEGTSNPNLYWYRQAAGRGLQLLFYSVGIGQISSEVPQNLSASRPQDRQFILSSKKLLLSDSGFYLCAWSLRGTEAFFGQGTRLTVV.